The clone carrying this T cell receptor (beta chain) was recorded a few times. Its antigen is currently unknown. Amplification of TCR beta CDR3 regions was performed using RNA transcripts as template. The HTBI set primed first-round TCR CDR3 RT-PCR. TCRdb analysed the multiplex PCR reads with MiXCR anew, one entry per CDR3 protein. This repertoire shows about 690,000 distinct CDR3 sequences, 17% found once; its top ten account for less than 20%. The V gene lost 0 bases and the J gene lost 7 bases, with 13 bases spanning the gap. Germline loops: CDR1 LNHNV, CDR2 YYDKDF (reference sequence). The CDR3 spans 15 residues. Patients were excluded because of uncontrolled infection, other autoimmune disease, pregnancy or lactation. In making diagnoses, clinical symptoms, serum thyroxine and TRAb, thyroid ultrasound and orbital computed tomography were all used. PBMCs were sourced from roughly 10 ml fresh peripheral blood.

This sample stems from a study of T cells in Graves' hyperthyroidism and ophthalmopathy. Broader study findings: Ophthalmopathy was identified by the model a median about six months ahead of onset.

Sequencing was carried out using blood. The J gene is TRBJ2-1, the V gene TRBV15, with a possible D match to TRBD2 (6 bases). This clonotype was obtained from a man aged 50 to 60 with Graves' hyperthyroidism. In nucleotides, the CDR3 is TGTGCCACCAGCAGAGATGACGGGAGTAGGAATGAGCAGTTCTTC. Translated: CATSRDDGSRNEQFF.